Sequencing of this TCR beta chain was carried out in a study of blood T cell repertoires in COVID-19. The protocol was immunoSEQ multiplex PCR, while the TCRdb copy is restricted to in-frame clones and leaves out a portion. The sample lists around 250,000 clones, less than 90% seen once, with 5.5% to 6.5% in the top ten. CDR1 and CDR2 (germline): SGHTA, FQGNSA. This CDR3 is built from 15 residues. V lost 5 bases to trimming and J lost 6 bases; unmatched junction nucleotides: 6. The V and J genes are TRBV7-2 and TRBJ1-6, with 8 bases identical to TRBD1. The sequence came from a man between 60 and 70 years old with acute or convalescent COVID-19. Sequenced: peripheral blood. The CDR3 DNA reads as TGTGCCAGCAGCAATGGGGACAGGCGTAATTCACCCCTCCACTTT. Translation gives CASSNGDRRNSPLHF.